What follows is one TCR beta chain and its context. What it binds is unknown. This specimen comes from a study of T cell responses to AZD1222 COVID-19 vaccine. The study, taken as a whole, reports: Only a handful of AZD1222 recipients, several in all, had baseline seropositivity. Repertoires were sampled only after the peak T cell response. Most donors were white British and more were female, and clonal diversity was possibly underestimated.

Trimming cost V 2 bases and J 6 bases; bases outside gene matches: 10. Germline V CDR1 and CDR2: SGHAT, FQNNGV. The CDR3 length is 18 residues. Generated by immunoSEQ multiplex PCR, the TCRdb table keeps only in-frame clones and is missing some. The profile shows 100,000 to 150,000 clones, 88% of them singletons. The receptor was derived from an adult in good health. This material consisted of peripheral blood, taken on day 0 of MenACWY control vaccination. The J gene is TRBJ2-2, the V gene TRBV11-2; 12 nucleotides align to TRBD2. The CDR3 region is CASSLLRLAGAVSGELFF. In DNA, the CDR3 is TGTGCCAGCAGCTTACTGAGACTAGCGGGAGCAGTCTCCGGGGAGCTGTTTTTT.